This T cell receptor (beta chain) was found in a study of a mutant IDH1 vaccine in newly diagnosed glioma. Study at large: Treated patients had a mean age of around 40 years and a sex split that was approximately 62% male and about 38% female.

The sample's time point: baseline, week 1 (first vaccination visit). Treatment described: pre-vaccination baseline after standard-of-care therapy. Findings of the study overall: Any relationship between pseudoprogression and changes in top peripheral T cell clonotypes seemed absent.

Produced via immunoSEQ multiplex PCR; TCRdb's table is partial and in-frame only. The sample has approximately 92,000 clones, roughly 85% seen once; the top ten hold approximately 7%. In the case of this clone: Its antigen is undetermined.

V was pared by 1 base and J by 5 bases, with 9 bases between. Germline V CDR1 and CDR2: SGHRS, YFSETQ. The CDR3 consists of 13 residues. Sequenced here: PBMCs, sampled from a glioma patient treated with radiotherapy, temozolomide or both. The chain recombines TRBV5-1 with TRBJ1-1; D unclear. This clonotype was sampled from a woman between 50 and 59 years old with glioma. CDR3 residues: CASSLNLGTEAFF. The CDR3 DNA reads as TGCGCCAGCAGCTTGAACTTAGGGACTGAAGCTTTCTTT.